This T cell receptor (beta chain) was identified in a study of shared clonotypes between healthy human individuals. Study information: The donors, two women and a few men, were aged 18 to 49. Three plates were used per donor for CD4 naive, three for CD4 memory, two for CD8 naive and one for CD8 memory.

Terminally differentiated effector memory CD45RA+ cells were left out of the naive CD8 fraction, which was CD45RO-negative and positively selected for CCR7. Deep-level settings were used for running the assay. An even split of each subset's genomic DNA across several immunoSEQ plates was performed. Here immunoSEQ multiplex PCR was the method, and the copy in TCRdb shows in-frame clones only, minus some. The sample has about 590,000 clones, 95% to 96% seen once. The CDR3 is made up of 16 amino acids. Trimming at V came to 1 base and at J to 1 base, leaving 4 bases not matched to a gene. Per the germline V gene, CDR1 is MDHEN and CDR2 is SYDVKM.

Sample: naive CD8+ T cells sorted from blood. The receptor was derived from a woman aged 25 to 39 in good health. The chain is built from TRBV28 and TRBJ2-3; TRBD1 agrees at 8 bases. The CDR3 nucleotides are TGTGCCAGCAGTTTATTGCAGACAGGGGGCACAGATACGCAGTATTTT. Protein sequence: CASSLLQTGGTDTQYF.